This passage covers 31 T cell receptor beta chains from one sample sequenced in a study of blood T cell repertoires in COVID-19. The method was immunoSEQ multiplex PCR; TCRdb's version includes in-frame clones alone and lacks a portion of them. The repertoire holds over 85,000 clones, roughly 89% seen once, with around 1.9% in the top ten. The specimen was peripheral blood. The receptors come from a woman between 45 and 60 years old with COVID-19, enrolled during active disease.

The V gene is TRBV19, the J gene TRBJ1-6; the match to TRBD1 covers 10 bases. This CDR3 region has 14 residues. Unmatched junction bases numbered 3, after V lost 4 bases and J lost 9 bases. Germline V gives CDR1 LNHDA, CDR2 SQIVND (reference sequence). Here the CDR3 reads CASSRDRGGSPLHF. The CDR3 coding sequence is TGTGCCAGTAGTAGGGACAGGGGAGGTTCACCCCTCCACTTT.

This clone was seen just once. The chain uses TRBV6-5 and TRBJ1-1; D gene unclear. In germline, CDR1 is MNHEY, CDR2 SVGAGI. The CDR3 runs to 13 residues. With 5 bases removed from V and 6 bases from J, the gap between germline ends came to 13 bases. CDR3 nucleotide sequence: TGTGCCAGCAGTAACAAAGCGGTCTCTGAAGCTTTCTTT. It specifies CASSNKAVSEAFF.

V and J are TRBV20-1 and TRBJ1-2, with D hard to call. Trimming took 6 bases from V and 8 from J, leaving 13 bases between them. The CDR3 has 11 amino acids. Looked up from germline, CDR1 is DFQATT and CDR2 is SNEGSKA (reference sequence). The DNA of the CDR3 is TGCAGTGCCCGGGCCGGGGAAGGCTACACCTTC. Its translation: CSARAGEGYTF.

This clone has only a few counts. CDR3: CASSPMGNNYGYTF. CDR3 sequence (DNA): TGCGCCAGCAGCCCCATGGGCAATAACTATGGCTACACCTTC. The chain joins TRBV4-1 to TRBJ1-2; D is ambiguous. This CDR3 has 14 amino acids. Germline V CDR1 and CDR2: MGHRA, YSYEKL. V was clipped by 4 bases and J by 1 base, with 10 bases between them.

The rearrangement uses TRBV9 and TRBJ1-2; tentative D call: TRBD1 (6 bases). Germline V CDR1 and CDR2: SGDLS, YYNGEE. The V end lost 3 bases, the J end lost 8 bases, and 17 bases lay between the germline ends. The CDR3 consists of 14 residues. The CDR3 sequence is CASSADSTTGGYTF. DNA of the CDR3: TGTGCCAGCAGCGCGGACAGCACGACAGGAGGCTACACCTTC.

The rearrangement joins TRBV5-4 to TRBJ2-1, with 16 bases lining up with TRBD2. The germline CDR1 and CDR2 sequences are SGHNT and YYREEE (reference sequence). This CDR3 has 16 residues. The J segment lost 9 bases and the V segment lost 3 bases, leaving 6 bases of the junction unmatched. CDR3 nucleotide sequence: TGTGCCAGCAGCTCGGGACTAGCGGGGGGGCCAGGTGAGCAGTTCTTC. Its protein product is CASSSGLAGGPGEQFF. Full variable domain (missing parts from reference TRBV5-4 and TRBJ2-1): ETGVTQSPTHLIKTRGQQVTLRCSSQSGHNTVSWYQQALGQGPQFIFQYYREEENGRGNFPPRFSGLQFPNYSSELNVNALELDDSALYLCASSSGLAGGPGEQFFGPGTRLTVL.

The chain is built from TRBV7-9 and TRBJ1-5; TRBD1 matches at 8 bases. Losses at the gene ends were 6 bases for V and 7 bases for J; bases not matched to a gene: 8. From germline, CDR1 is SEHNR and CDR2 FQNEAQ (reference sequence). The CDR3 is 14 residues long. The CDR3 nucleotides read TGTGCCAGCAGTGCGGACAGGGTGAACCAGCCCCAGCATTTT. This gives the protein CASSADRVNQPQHF.

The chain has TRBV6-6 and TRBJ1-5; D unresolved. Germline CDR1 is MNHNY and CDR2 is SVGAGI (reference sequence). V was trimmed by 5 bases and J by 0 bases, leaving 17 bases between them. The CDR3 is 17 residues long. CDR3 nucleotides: TGTGCCAGCAGTCCTTCGTGGGGAGATTATAGCAATCAGCCCCAGCATTTT. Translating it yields CASSPSWGDYSNQPQHF.

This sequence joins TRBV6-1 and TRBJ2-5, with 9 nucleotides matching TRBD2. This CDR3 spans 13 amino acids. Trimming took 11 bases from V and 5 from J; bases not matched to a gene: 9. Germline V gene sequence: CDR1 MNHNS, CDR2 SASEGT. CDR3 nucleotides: TGTGCCTCCACGCGGGGGGGGATGGAGACCCAGTACTTC. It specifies CASTRGGMETQYF.

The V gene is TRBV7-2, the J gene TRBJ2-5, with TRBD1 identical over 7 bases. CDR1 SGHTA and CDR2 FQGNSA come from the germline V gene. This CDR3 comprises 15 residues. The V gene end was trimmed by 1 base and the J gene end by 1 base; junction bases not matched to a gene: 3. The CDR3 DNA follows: TGTGCCAGCAGCTTAGTGAGGGGGCTCCAAGAGACCCAGTACTTC. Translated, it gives CASSLVRGLQETQYF.

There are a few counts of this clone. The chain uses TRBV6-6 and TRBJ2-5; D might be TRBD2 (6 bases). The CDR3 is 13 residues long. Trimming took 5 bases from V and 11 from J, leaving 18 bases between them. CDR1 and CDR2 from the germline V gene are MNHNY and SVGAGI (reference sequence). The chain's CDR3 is CASSPGTPDIQYF. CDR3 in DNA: TGTGCCAGCAGTCCGGGGACTCCCGATATTCAGTACTTC.

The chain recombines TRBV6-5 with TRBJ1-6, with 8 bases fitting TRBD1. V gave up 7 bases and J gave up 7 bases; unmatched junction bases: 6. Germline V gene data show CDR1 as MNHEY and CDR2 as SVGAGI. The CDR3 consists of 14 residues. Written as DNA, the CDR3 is TGTGCCAGCAAGATCGGACAGGGAAATTCACCCCTCCACTTT. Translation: CASKIGQGNSPLHF.

In DNA, the CDR3 is TGTGCCAGCAGTGCCCCCGGGGAGGGGGTGGGCTATGGCTACACCTTC. It is translated as CASSAPGEGVGYGYTF. The chain employs TRBV25-1 and TRBJ1-2; perhaps TRBD1 as D (6 bases). Trimming stripped 4 bases from V and 4 bases from J, with 19 bases between. The CDR3 spans 16 residues. The V gene's germline CDR1 is MGHDK and CDR2 SYGVNS.

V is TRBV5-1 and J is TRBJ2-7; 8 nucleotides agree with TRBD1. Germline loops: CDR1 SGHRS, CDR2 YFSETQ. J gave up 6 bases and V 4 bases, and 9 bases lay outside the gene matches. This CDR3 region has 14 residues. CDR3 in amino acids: CASSQGDRLGEQYF. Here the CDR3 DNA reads TGCGCCAGCAGCCAAGGGGACAGGTTGGGCGAGCAGTACTTC.

DNA for the CDR3: TGTGCTAGTGGTTTGGGAGCAGGTGGGCATCAGCCCCAGCATTTT. Translating gives CASGLGAGGHQPQHF. This chain connects TRBV12-5 to TRBJ1-5; D remains ambiguous. V was pared by 1 base and J by 5 bases, with 12 bases between. Germline CDR1 and CDR2: LGHNT and FRNRAP. There are 15 residues in the CDR3. The variable domain in full, with the rest retrieved from reference TRBV12-5 and TRBJ1-5, is DARVTQTPRHKVTEMGQEVTMRCQPILGHNTVFWYRQTMMQGLELLAYFRNRAPLDDSGMPKDRFSAEMPDATLATLKIQPSEPRDSAVYFCASGLGAGGHQPQHFGDGTRLSIL.

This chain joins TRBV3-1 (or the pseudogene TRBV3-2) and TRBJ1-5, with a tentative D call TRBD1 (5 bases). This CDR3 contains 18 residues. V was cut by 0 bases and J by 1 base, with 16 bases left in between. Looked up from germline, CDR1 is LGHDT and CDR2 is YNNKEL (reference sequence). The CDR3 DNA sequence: TGTGCCAGCAGCCAAGATAGGTCAGGGAAGGTGAGCAATCAGCCCCAGCATTTT. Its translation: CASSQDRSGKVSNQPQHF.

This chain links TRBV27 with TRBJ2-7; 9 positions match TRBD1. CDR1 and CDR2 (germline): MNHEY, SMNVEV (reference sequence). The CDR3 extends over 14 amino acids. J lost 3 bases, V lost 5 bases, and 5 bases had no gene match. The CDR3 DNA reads TGTGCCAGCAGTAACCCGGGACAGGGCTACGAGCAGTACTTC. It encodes CASSNPGQGYEQYF.

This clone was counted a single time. For the CDR3, the DNA is TGTGCCACCCCGATCAGACAGGGTTCGAAGGGCTACACCTTC. This translates into CATPIRQGSKGYTF. The rearrangement joins TRBV28 to TRBJ1-2, with 7 bases matching TRBD1. The trim removed 10 bases at V and 8 bases at J, leaving 16 bases unmatched. CDR3 length: 14 residues. CDR1 MDHEN and CDR2 SYDVKM come from the germline V gene.

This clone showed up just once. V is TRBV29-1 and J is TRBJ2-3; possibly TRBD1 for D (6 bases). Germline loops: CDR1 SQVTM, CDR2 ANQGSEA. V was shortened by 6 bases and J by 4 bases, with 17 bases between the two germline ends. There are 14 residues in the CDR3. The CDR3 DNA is TGCAGCGTCACCTTACAGGGACGGGCAGATACGCAGTATTTT. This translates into CSVTLQGRADTQYF.

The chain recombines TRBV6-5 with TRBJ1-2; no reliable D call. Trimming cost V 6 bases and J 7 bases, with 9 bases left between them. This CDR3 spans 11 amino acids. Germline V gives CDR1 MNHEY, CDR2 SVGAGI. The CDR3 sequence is CASRALVGYTF. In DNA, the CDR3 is TGTGCCAGCAGAGCTTTGGTTGGCTACACCTTC.

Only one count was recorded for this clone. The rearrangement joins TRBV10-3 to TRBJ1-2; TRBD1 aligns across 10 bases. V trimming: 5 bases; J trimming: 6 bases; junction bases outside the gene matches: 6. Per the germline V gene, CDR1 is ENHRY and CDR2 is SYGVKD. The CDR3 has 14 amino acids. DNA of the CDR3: TGTGCCATCAGTCCCGGACAGGGGGGGAATGGCTACACCTTC. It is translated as CAISPGQGGNGYTF.

The DNA of the CDR3 is TGTGCCAGCAGTGAGGGGACAGGGAGGAACTATGGCTACACCTTC. The encoded protein is CASSEGTGRNYGYTF. This rearrangement joins TRBV6-1 to TRBJ1-2; TRBD1 matches at 9 bases. The CDR3 totals 15 residues. The germline V gene encodes CDR1 MNHNS and CDR2 SASEGT. V shed 3 bases and J 2 bases; nucleotides not matched to a gene: 4.

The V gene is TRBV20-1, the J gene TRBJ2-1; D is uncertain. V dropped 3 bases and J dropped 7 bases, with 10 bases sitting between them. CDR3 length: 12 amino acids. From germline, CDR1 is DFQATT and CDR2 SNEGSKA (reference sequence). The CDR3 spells CSASSFQNEQFF. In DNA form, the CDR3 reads TGCAGTGCTAGTTCCTTTCAGAATGAGCAGTTCTTC.

CDR3 region: CASSPRRGTGQTEAFF. The CDR3 nucleotides read TGTGCCAGCAGCCCCCGGCGTGGGACAGGGCAGACTGAAGCTTTCTTT. The chain is built from TRBV5-4 and TRBJ1-1, with 9 positions matching TRBD1. The germline V gene encodes CDR1 SGHNT and CDR2 YYREEE (reference sequence). CDR3 length equals 16 residues. The ends lost 4 bases at V and 5 bases at J; junction bases unmatched: 12.

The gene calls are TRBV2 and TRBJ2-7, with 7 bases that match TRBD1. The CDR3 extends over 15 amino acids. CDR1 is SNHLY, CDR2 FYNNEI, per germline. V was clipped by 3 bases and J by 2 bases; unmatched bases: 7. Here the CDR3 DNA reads TGTGCCAGCAGTGAGACTCCGGGACAGCCCTACGAGCAGTACTTC. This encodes CASSETPGQPYEQYF. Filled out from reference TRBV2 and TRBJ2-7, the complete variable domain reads EPEVTQTPSHQVTQMGQEVILRCVPISNHLYFYWYRQILGQKVEFLVSFYNNEISEKSEIFDDQFSVERPDGSNFTLKIRSTKLEDSAMYFCASSETPGQPYEQYFGPGTRLTVT.

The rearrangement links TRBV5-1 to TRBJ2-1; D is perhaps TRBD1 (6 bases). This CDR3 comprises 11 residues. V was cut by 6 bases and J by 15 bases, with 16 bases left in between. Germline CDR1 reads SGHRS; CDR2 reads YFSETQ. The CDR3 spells CASTLVGQLFF. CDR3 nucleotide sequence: TGCGCCAGCACCCTCGTGGGACAACTGTTCTTC.

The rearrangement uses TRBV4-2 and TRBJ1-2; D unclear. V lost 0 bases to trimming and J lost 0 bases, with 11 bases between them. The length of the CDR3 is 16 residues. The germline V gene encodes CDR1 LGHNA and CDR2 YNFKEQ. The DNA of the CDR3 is TGTGCCAGCAGCCAAGATCTAGGAAGTTCTAACTATGGCTACACCTTC. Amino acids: CASSQDLGSSNYGYTF.

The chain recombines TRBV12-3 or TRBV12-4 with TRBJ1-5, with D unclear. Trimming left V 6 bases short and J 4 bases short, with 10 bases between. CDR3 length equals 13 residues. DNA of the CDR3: TGTGCCAGCAGCGTGAGGGCTAATCAGCCCCAGCATTTT. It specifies CASSVRANQPQHF.

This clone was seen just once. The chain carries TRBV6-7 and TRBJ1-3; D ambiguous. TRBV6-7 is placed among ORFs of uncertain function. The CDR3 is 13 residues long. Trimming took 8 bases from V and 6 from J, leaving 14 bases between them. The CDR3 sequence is CASRARRKNTIYF. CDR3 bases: TGTGCCAGCCGGGCCCGGAGGAAAAACACCATATATTTT.

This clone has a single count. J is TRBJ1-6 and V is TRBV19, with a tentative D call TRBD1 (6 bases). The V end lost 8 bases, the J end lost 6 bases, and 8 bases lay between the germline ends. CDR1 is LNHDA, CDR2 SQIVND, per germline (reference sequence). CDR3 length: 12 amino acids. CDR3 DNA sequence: TGTGCCAGTGGACAGTCTAATTCACCCCTCCACTTT. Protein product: CASGQSNSPLHF.

The CDR3 here is CASSLVGAASSGNTIYF. CDR3 in DNA: TGTGCCAGCAGCTTAGTAGGCGCGGCTTCCTCTGGAAACACCATATATTTT. The chain couples TRBV7-9 to TRBJ1-3, with D hard to call. The CDR3 runs 17 residues. V lost 1 base to trimming and J lost 0 bases, with 13 bases between them. The germline V gene has CDR1 SEHNR and CDR2 FQNEAQ (reference sequence).